One sample yielded the 2 T cell receptor beta chains listed below, sequenced in a study of prognosis after radiotherapy for stage I lung cancer (dated by TCRdb to the early 2020s). This sample was sequenced with an Illumina HiSeq 3000. Two rounds of multiplex PCR were used to amplify the TCR beta CDR3 region from genomic DNA. The first PCR round used primers specific to each TRBV and TRBJ gene, and the primer sequences were filed in Chinese patent CN105087789A. TCRdb took the public reads, trimmed them with fastp at Q25, ran MiXCR for clone calling and kept in-frame beta chains. Rows are unified per CDR3 protein, each entry keeping the most common DNA and genes. This sample has under 30,000 distinct CDR3 sequences in its table, and around 32% of those were observed once. The leading ten clones occupy 12% of the sample. Sequenced here: PBMCs, sampled before or after stereotactic body radiation therapy (not recorded which). Receptor source: a donor at least 50 years old with non-small cell lung cancer.

There are many counts of this clonotype. The J gene is TRBJ2-7, the V gene TRBV4-2, with 10 nucleotides matching TRBD2. Trimming at V came to 0 bases and at J to 3 bases, leaving 5 bases not matched to a gene. This CDR3 has 16 amino acids. Germline CDR1 LGHNA, CDR2 YNFKEQ. In nucleotides, the CDR3 is TGTGCCAGCAGCCAAGATCTGGCTAGCGGGAGCTACGAGCAGTACTTC. Translation gives CASSQDLASGSYEQYF.

This clonotype was seen a few times. V and J are TRBV4-1 and TRBJ2-2; 12 positions match TRBD2. Germline V gene sequence: CDR1 MGHRA, CDR2 YSYEKL. The J segment lost 6 bases and the V segment lost 0 bases, leaving 5 bases of the junction unmatched. The CDR3 is made up of 17 amino acids. CDR3 sequence (DNA): TGCGCCAGCAGCCAAGAGGGTGCTAGCGGGGGGGCCGGGGAGCTGTTTTTT. This encodes CASSQEGASGGAGELFF.